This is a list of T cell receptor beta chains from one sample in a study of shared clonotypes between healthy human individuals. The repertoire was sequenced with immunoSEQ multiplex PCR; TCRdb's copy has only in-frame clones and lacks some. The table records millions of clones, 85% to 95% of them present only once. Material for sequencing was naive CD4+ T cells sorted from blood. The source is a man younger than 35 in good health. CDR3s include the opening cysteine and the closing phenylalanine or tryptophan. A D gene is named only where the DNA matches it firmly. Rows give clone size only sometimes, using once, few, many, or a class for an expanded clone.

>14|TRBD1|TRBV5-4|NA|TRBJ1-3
TGTGCCAGCAGCTTGGGGACAGGGGGAAACACCATATATTTT
CASSLGTGGNTIYF
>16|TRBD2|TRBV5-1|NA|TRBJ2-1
TGCGCCAGCAGCTTTGCCGTGTCGCGGGAGCTTAATGAGCAGTTCTTC
CASSFAVSRELNEQFF
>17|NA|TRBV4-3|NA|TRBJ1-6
TGCGCCAGCAGCCAAGAGAGGGAGAGCTCCTATAATTCACCCCTCCACTTT
CASSQERESSYNSPLHF
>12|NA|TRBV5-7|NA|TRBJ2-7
TGTGCCAGAGGGGGGCAGTCCTACGAGCAGTACTTC
CARGGQSYEQYF
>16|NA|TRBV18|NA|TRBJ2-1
TGTGCCAGCTCACCAGTGACCCTTGGGGGCTACAATGAGCAGTTCTTC
CASSPVTLGGYNEQFF
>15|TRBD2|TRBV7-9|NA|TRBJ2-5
TGTGCCAGCAGCCCACTGGCGGGGGGCTCCGAGACCCAGTACTTC
CASSPLAGGSETQYF
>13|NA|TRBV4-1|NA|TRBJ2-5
TGCGCCAGCAGCCGCGTGATCCGGGAGACCCAGTACTTC
CASSRVIRETQYF
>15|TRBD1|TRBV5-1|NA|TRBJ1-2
TGCGCCAGCAGCTTGGGTACAGGGGAAAACTATGGCTACACCTTC
CASSLGTGENYGYTF
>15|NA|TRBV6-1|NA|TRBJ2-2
TGTGCCAGCAGTGCCCTAGCCCGGAACACCGGGGAGCTGTTTTTT
CASSALARNTGELFF
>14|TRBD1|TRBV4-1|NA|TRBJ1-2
TGCGCCAGCAGCCATGGACAGGAGGTCTATGGCTACACCTTC
CASSHGQEVYGYTF
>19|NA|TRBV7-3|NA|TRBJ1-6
TGTGCCAGCAGCTTAGTGGGGTACTCCCTCATGAGGAATAATTCACCCCTCCACTTT
CASSLVGYSLMRNNSPLHF
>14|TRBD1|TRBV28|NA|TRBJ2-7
TGTGCCAGCAGTATAACGGGACAGGGGAACGAGCAGTACTTC
CASSITGQGNEQYF
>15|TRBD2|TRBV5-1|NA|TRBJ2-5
TGCGCCAGCAGCTCGCGCCGGGAGGGTCAAGAGACCCAGTACTTC
CASSSRREGQETQYF
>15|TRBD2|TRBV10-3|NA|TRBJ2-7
TGTGCCATCAGCCCCGGCCTAGCGGCTGCCTACGGGCAGTACTTC
CAISPGLAAAYGQYF
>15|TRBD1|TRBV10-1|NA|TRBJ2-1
TGCGCCAGCAGTGAACTACCGGGACAGTACAATGAGCAGTTCTTC
CASSELPGQYNEQFF
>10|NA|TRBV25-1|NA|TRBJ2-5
TGTGCCAGAGAAATAGAGACCCAGTACTTC
CAREIETQYF
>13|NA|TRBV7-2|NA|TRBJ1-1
TGTGCCACCAGGAACGGGCCAGACACTGAAGCTTTCTTT
CATRNGPDTEAFF
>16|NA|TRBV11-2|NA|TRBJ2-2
TGTGCCAGCAGCTTACTTATTACACAGGCCACCGGGGAGCTGTTTTTT
CASSLLITQATGELFF
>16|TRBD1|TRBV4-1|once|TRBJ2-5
TGCGCCAGCAGTCATGACCGGGACAGGGAACAAGAGACCCAGTACTTC
CASSHDRDREQETQYF
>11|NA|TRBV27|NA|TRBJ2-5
TGTGCCAGCATCTTTAGGAGGCCAGAGTACTTC
CASIFRRPEYF
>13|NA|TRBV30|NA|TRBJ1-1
TGTGCCTGGAGTCGGGGGGCAAGCACTGAAGCTTTCTTT
CAWSRGASTEAFF
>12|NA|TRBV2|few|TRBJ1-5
TGTGCCAGCAGTGGCGGGCATCAGCCCCAGCATTTT
CASSGGHQPQHF
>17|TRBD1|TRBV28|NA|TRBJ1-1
TGTGCCAGCAGTTTCCTACCGGGACAGCCCACGGGCACTGAAGCTTTCTTT
CASSFLPGQPTGTEAFF
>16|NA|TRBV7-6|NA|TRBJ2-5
TGTGCCAGCAGCCGCAACACTGGGGCCCTCCAAGAGACCCAGTACTTC
CASSRNTGALQETQYF
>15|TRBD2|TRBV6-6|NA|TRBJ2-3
TGTGCCAGCAGTTACCCCGGGACTAGCGGCGGGACGCAGTATTTT
CASSYPGTSGGTQYF
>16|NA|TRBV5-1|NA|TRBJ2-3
TGCGCCAGCAGCTTGGCGGGGGCCTCCCGGACAGATACGCAGTATTTT
CASSLAGASRTDTQYF
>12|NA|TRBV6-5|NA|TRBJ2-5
TGTGCCAGCGTTGGGGTCGGGGAGACCCAGTACTTC
CASVGVGETQYF
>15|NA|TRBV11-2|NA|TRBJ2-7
TGTGCCAGCAGCTTAGGGGGTCAGGGGACCTACGAGCAGTACTTC
CASSLGGQGTYEQYF
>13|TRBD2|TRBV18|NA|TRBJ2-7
TGTGCCAGCACCGGGAGGGAGGCGGGAGAGCAGTACTTC
CASTGREAGEQYF
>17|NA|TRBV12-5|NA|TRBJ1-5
TGTGCTAGTGGTTGGGCAGGAGGGTTGGGGAGCAATCAGCCCCAGCATTTT
CASGWAGGLGSNQPQHF
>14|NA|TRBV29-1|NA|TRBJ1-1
TGCAGCGTTGAAAGGGTCACGGGCGGGACTGAAGCTTTCTTT
CSVERVTGGTEAFF
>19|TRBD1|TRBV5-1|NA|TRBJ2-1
TGCGCCTCTAATTACGGGGACAGGGCCGCATACAGCTCCTACAATGAGCAGTTCTTC
CASNYGDRAAYSSYNEQFF
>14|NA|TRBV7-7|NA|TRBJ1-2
TGTGCTAGCAGCTCCGGGGCCGGGAACTATGGCTACACCTTC
CASSSGAGNYGYTF
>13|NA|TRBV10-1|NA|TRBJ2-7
TGCGCCAGCAGTCCCGGGGCTAACTACGAGCAGTACTTC
CASSPGANYEQYF